The rows below give T cell receptor beta chains drawn from one sample of a study of response to subunit inactivated influenza vaccine. TCRdb redid the calling of the RT-PCR reads with MiXCR, one entry per CDR3 protein. Of roughly 180,000 distinct CDR3 sequences in the sample, nearly 9.5% were seen once. This specimen consisted of non-naive T cells sorted from PBMCs, obtained on the day of vaccination. These receptors were obtained from a man over 45 who received an inactivated influenza vaccine. Each CDR3 is given with its conserved first and last residue.

j_call v_call cdr3_aa
TRBJ2-2 TRBV10-3 CAISEYSMETTGELFF
TRBJ1-2 TRBV6-5 CASSSLPGQASYGYTF
TRBJ1-6 TRBV4-2 CASRYNQPKTGVRIGNSPLHF
TRBJ1-2 TRBV4-2 CASSQDLRQHDNYGYTF
TRBJ1-5 TRBV10-3 CAISESGNQPQHF
TRBJ2-7 TRBV11-2 CASSSGWNEQYF
TRBJ2-7 TRBV2 CASSEWGKDGEQYF
TRBJ2-2 TRBV29-1 CSVELRQGLGTGELFF
TRBJ2-5 TRBV7-2 CASSLQTRETQYF
TRBJ1-1 TRBV5-1 CASSSTGTAFLNTEAFF
TRBJ2-3 TRBV5-1 CASSQDSVSTDTQYF
TRBJ2-5 TRBV7-9 CASSLGPGMEETQYF
TRBJ2-4 TRBV7-2 CASSTLGENIQYF
TRBJ2-7 TRBV18 CASSVLQGQGEQYF
TRBJ2-3 TRBV9 CASSVGTSSTDTQYF
TRBJ2-5 TRBV2 CASSEVAGVGETQYF
TRBJ1-1 TRBV20-1 CSASGALEAFF
TRBJ2-7 TRBV18 CASSPNRGHEQYF
TRBJ2-3 TRBV20-1 CSASTFGTSGSTQYF